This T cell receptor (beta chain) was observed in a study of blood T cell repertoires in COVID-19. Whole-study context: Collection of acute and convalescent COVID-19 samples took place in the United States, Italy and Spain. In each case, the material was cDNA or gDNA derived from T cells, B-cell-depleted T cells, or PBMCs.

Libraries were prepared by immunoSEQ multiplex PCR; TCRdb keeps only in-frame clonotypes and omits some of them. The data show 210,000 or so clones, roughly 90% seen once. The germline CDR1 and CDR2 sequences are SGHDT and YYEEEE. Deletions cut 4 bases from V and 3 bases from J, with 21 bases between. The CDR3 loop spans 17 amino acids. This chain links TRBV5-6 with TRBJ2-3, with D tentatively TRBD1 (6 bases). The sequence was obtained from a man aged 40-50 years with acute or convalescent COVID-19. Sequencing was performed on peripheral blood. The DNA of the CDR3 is TGTGCCAGCAGCCCCTCCCTACAGGGAGTCGGAACAGATACGCAGTATTTT. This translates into CASSPSLQGVGTDTQYF.